Below are 32 T cell receptor beta chains sequenced from a single sample in a study of regulatory T cells in long-lasting Graves disease. Construction of the TCR beta libraries employed iRepertoire HTBI primers in conjunction with Arm-PCR of CDR3 regions. One entry per CDR3 protein results from TCRdb running MiXCR on the multiplex PCR reads. The sample consists of roughly 500,000 distinct CDR3 sequences, approximately 12% of them appearing once. Sample time point: newly diagnosed GD, antithyroid drugs for less than 3 months. RNA extracted from PBMCs served as the sequencing template. The same sample was also studied in work on T cells in Graves' hyperthyroidism and ophthalmopathy.

The sequenced sample was peripheral blood mononuclear cells (PBMCs), obtained at new diagnosis, from a patient treated with antithyroid drugs. These receptors came from a man aged 30 to 45 with Graves disease.

This clonotype was counted many times. This sequence joins TRBV2 and TRBJ1-5; 9 positions agree with TRBD1. Germline V gives CDR1 SNHLY, CDR2 FYNNEI. The CDR3 length is 14 residues. The trim removed 8 bases at V and 7 bases at J, leaving 9 bases unmatched. DNA for the CDR3: TGTGCCAGCGATCTGAGACAGGGGGGCCAGCCCCAGCATTTT. Translated: CASDLRQGGQPQHF. Complete variable domain (other parts from reference TRBV2 and TRBJ1-5): EPEVTQTPSHQVTQMGQEVILRCVPISNHLYFYWYRQILGQKVEFLVSFYNNEISEKSEIFDDQFSVERPDGSNFTLKIRSTKLEDSAMYFCASDLRQGGQPQHFGDGTRLSIL.

This clonotype was detected many times. This chain uses TRBV13 with TRBJ2-3; D is perhaps TRBD2 (5 bases). Germline V gives CDR1 PRHDT, CDR2 FYEKMQ (reference sequence). CDR3 size: 17 residues. V gave up 1 base and J gave up 5 bases, with 19 bases separating them. CDR3 sequence (DNA): TGTGCCAGCAGCTTAGACATATTGGCGGAGGACCGAGATACGCAGTATTTT. It translates to CASSLDILAEDRDTQYF.

This clonotype was observed at least ten times. The J gene is TRBJ1-1, the V gene TRBV20-1, with D perhaps matching TRBD1 (6 bases). The V and J ends lost 1 base and 0 bases respectively, with 12 bases between them. This CDR3 spans 15 amino acids. Germline V lookup: CDR1 DFQATT, CDR2 SNEGSKA (reference sequence). CDR3 protein: CSARVAGAVNTEAFF. The CDR3, as DNA: TGCAGTGCTAGAGTAGCAGGGGCGGTGAACACTGAAGCTTTCTTT.

The rearrangement links TRBV7-8 to TRBJ2-7; 9 positions agree with TRBD1. The CDR3 is 17 amino acids. Per the germline V gene, CDR1 is SGHVS and CDR2 is FQNEAQ. Losses at the gene ends were 3 bases for V and 0 bases for J; bases not matched to a gene: 9. CDR3 loop: CASSFLSGDRASYEQYF. DNA for the CDR3: TGTGCCAGCAGCTTCCTATCGGGGGACAGGGCCTCCTACGAGCAGTACTTC.

This clonotype has ten or more counts. The chain links TRBV2 to TRBJ1-2, with 8 nucleotides matching TRBD1. The germline V gene encodes CDR1 SNHLY and CDR2 FYNNEI. Trimming removed 7 bases from V and 3 bases from J; junction bases left unmatched: 7. This CDR3 has 14 residues. The CDR3 loop is CASIEDRAYYGYTF. The CDR3, as DNA: TGTGCCAGCATTGAGGACAGGGCATACTATGGCTACACCTTC.

At least ten counts were recorded for this clonotype. The chain joins TRBV12-5 to TRBJ1-2, with D uncertain. The CDR3 length is 13 residues. CDR1 LGHNT and CDR2 FRNRAP come from the germline V gene. Between the trimmed V and J ends, which lost 3 bases and 3 bases, there was a span of 8 bases. The CDR3 nucleotides are TGTGCTAGTGGTTTCGGCCGCTACTATGGCTACACCTTC. Protein: CASGFGRYYGYTF.

In its sample, this clonotype was seen many times. The chain employs TRBV27 and TRBJ2-1; 13 bases match TRBD2. The V gene's germline CDR1 is MNHEY and CDR2 SMNVEV (reference sequence). This CDR3 region has 16 residues. V shed 6 bases, J shed 13 bases, and the junction held 15 bases outside the gene matches. The CDR3 sequence is CASRLGLAGPSGTQFF. In DNA, the CDR3 is TGTGCCAGCAGGCTGGGACTAGCGGGGCCCTCTGGGACCCAGTTCTTC.

This clonotype was seen a few times. The chain combines TRBV25-1 with TRBJ1-4; a possible D gene is TRBD1 (5 bases). The CDR3 covers 18 residues. V was clipped by 4 bases and J by 5 bases, with 23 bases between them. The germline CDR1 and CDR2 sequences are MGHDK and SYGVNS. The CDR3 region has the DNA TGTGCCAGCAGTGCGGCTACAGGAACTTTGGCCAACAATGAAAAACTGTTTTTT. It translates to CASSAATGTLANNEKLFF.

This clonotype was observed at least ten times. The chain has TRBV25-1 and TRBJ2-5; the match to TRBD2 covers 8 bases. This CDR3 is 14 amino acids long. The trim removed 5 bases at V and 4 bases at J, leaving 6 bases unmatched. Per the germline V gene, CDR1 is MGHDK and CDR2 is SYGVNS. The CDR3 loop reads CASSILGLGETQYF. The CDR3 DNA sequence: TGTGCCAGCAGTATACTGGGACTAGGAGAGACCCAGTACTTC. The whole variable domain, remainder taken from reference TRBV25-1 and TRBJ2-5, is EADIYQTPRYLVIGTGKKITLECSQTMGHDKMYWYQQDPGMELHLIHYSYGVNSTEKGDLSSESTVSRIRTEHFPLTLESARPSHTSQYLCASSILGLGETQYFGPGTRLLVL.

This clonotype was counted ten times or more. The chain has TRBV5-1 and TRBJ2-5; TRBD2 matches 7 bases. This CDR3 contains 14 residues. Germline V gives CDR1 SGHRS, CDR2 YFSETQ. V lost 0 bases and J lost 5; bases outside the gene matches: 4. The CDR3 loop is CASSLGGTKETQYF. The CDR3 DNA sequence: TGCGCCAGCAGCTTGGGCGGGACTAAGGAGACCCAGTACTTC. Full variable domain (remainder filled in from reference TRBV5-1 and TRBJ2-5): KAGVTQTPRYLIKTRGQQVTLSCSPISGHRSVSWYQQTPGQGLQFLFEYFSETQRNKGNFPGRFSGRQFSNSRSEMNVSTLELGDSALYLCASSLGGTKETQYFGPGTRLLVL.

This clonotype was observed many times. The rearrangement joins TRBV12-3 or TRBV12-4 to TRBJ2-1, with TRBD2 as a possible D gene (6 bases). This CDR3 is built from 13 residues. The V gene lost 8 bases and the J gene lost 5 bases, with 13 bases spanning the gap. The CDR3 DNA sequence: TGTGCCAGCGGGGACTCTGCTAACAATGAGCAGTTCTTC. This gives the protein CASGDSANNEQFF.

This clonotype was found many times. The chain links TRBV9 to TRBJ2-5, with TRBD2 as a possible D gene (6 bases). The CDR3 extends over 15 amino acids. Germline V gene lookup returns CDR1 SGDLS and CDR2 YYNGEE. V gave up 0 bases and J gave up 5 bases, with 14 bases separating them. In nucleotides, the CDR3 is TGTGCCAGCAGCGTAGGTATTGGGGGAGGCGAGACCCAGTACTTC. This codes for CASSVGIGGGETQYF.

The rearrangement joins TRBV27 to TRBJ2-7, with 9 bases aligning to TRBD1. With 6 bases clipped from V and 1 base from J, the junction kept 10 bases outside the gene matches. The CDR3 is 16 amino acids. Germline CDR1 is MNHEY and CDR2 is SMNVEV (reference sequence). CDR3 nucleotide sequence: TGTGCCAGCAGCCATCTCCCCGGGACAGGGTCCTACGAGCAGTACTTC. Translating gives CASSHLPGTGSYEQYF.

In its sample, this clonotype is medium-sized. V usage is TRBV28 and J usage is TRBJ2-1, with 13 bases matching TRBD2. The CDR3 consists of 16 residues. Losses at the gene ends were 4 bases for V and 8 bases for J; bases not matched to a gene: 8. Germline CDR1 MDHEN, CDR2 SYDVKM. CDR3 nucleotide sequence: TGTGCCAGCAGTTCGGGACTAGCGGGGCCCGAGGATGAGCAGTTCTTC. Protein: CASSSGLAGPEDEQFF.

The rearrangement uses TRBV24-1 and TRBJ2-5; D is perhaps TRBD1 or TRBD2 (7 bases each). Trimming pared 5 bases from V and 6 bases from J, leaving 21 bases between. Germline CDR1 reads KGHDR; CDR2 reads SFDVKD. The CDR3 totals 16 residues. CDR3: CATSGWEGADEKTQYF. The CDR3 coding sequence is TGTGCCACCAGTGGTTGGGAGGGGGCAGACGAAAAGACCCAGTACTTC.

This clonotype was seen ten or more times. The chain uses TRBV12-3 or TRBV12-4 and TRBJ2-1; possibly TRBD2 for D (8 bases). The CDR3 has 17 residues. V was pared by 4 bases and J by 10 bases, with 26 bases between. This chain's CDR3 is CASSSRGGGTRKREQFF. CDR3 DNA sequence: TGTGCCAGCAGTTCCAGGGGGGGGGGGACTAGAAAGAGAGAGCAGTTCTTC.

This clonotype was seen at least ten times. The chain combines TRBV11-2 with TRBJ2-5; 7 bases map to TRBD1. CDR1 SGHAT and CDR2 FQNNGV come from the germline V gene. This CDR3 is 14 amino acids long. The ends lost 5 bases at V and 14 bases at J; junction bases unmatched: 17. The CDR3 loop reads CASSPSHRTGSLYF. In DNA, the CDR3 is TGTGCCAGCAGCCCATCACACCGGACAGGCTCGCTTTACTTC.

The chain has TRBV6-2 or TRBV6-3 and TRBJ2-3; tentatively, D is TRBD1 (6 bases). CDR1 is MNHEY, CDR2 SVGEGT, per germline. V dropped 3 bases and J dropped 1 base, with 8 bases sitting between them. The CDR3 contains 14 residues. CDR3 in amino acids: CASSYRQGTDTQYF. The CDR3 DNA sequence: TGTGCCAGCAGTTATCGACAGGGCACAGATACGCAGTATTTT.

Note on this clonotype: A clone one base away is much larger, so this may be a read error. The rearrangement links TRBV28 to TRBJ2-3, with D possibly matching TRBD1 (6 bases). The CDR3 length is 16 residues. Germline V CDR1 and CDR2: MDHEN, SYDVKM. V lost 1 base and J lost 8, with 19 bases in between. CDR3 amino acids: CASSLSGAGYRRTQYF. CDR3 nucleotides: TGTGCCAGCAGTTTATCAGGGGCAGGGTACCGGCGTACGCAGTATTTT.

This clonotype has only a few counts. The gene calls are TRBV27 and TRBJ2-7; 8 bases line up with TRBD1. This CDR3 has 14 amino acids. Germline CDR1 reads MNHEY; CDR2 reads SMNVEV (reference sequence). V shed 5 bases, J shed 7 bases, and the junction held 10 bases outside the gene matches. The CDR3: CASSIPGQEREQYF. In DNA, the CDR3 is TGTGCCAGCAGTATTCCGGGACAGGAAAGGGAGCAGTACTTC.

This clonotype appeared a few times. It may be a read error: a sequence one base away is much more abundant. This chain uses TRBV11-2 with TRBJ1-5; D unresolved. There are 13 residues in the CDR3. In germline, CDR1 is SGHAT, CDR2 FQNNGV. CDR3 in amino acids: CASSLGPHQLQHF. CDR3 in DNA: TGTGCCAGCAGCTTAGGTCCCCATCAGCTCCAGCATTTT.

This clonotype came up many times. The genes are TRBV6-1 and TRBJ1-5; possibly TRBD1 for D (6 bases). V was shortened by 5 bases and J by 3 bases, with 14 bases between the two germline ends. Germline V gives CDR1 MNHNS, CDR2 SASEGT. The CDR3 extends over 15 amino acids. Here the CDR3 DNA reads TGTGCCAGCAGTACGGGACAAGTCTACAATCAGCCCCAGCATTTT. This codes for CASSTGQVYNQPQHF.

This clonotype turned up a few times. This chain links TRBV5-1 with TRBJ2-5; D call uncertain. The germline V gene has CDR1 SGHRS and CDR2 YFSETQ. Deletions cut 2 bases from V and 3 bases from J, with 5 bases between. The CDR3 is made up of 12 amino acids. CDR3 DNA sequence: TGCGCCAGCAGCTTTGGGAAAGAGACCCAGTACTTC. The encoded protein is CASSFGKETQYF.

A note on this clonotype: Possible read error: a much larger clone is one base away. This CDR3 is missing its conserved last phenylalanine or tryptophan, likely due to a read error. The V gene is TRBV15, the J gene TRBJ2-1; 9 nucleotides align to TRBD2. Germline V gene lookup returns CDR1 LNHNV and CDR2 YYDKDF (reference sequence). This CDR3 comprises 16 residues. After removal of 5 bases from V and 2 bases from J, the junction contained 7 bases not matched to a gene. This CDR3 reads CATSAGLARTYNEQFS. The CDR3 DNA sequence: TGTGCCACCAGCGCTGGACTAGCGCGAACCTACAATGAGCAGTTCTCC.

This chain links TRBV7-9 with TRBJ1-1, with 7 bases lining up with TRBD1. The CDR3 length is 14 residues. Germline V CDR1 and CDR2: SEHNR, FQNEAQ (reference sequence). The trim removed 5 bases at V and 1 base at J, leaving 4 bases unmatched. This CDR3 reads CASSPDRWNTEAFF. The CDR3 nucleotides are TGTGCCAGCAGCCCGGACAGGTGGAACACTGAAGCTTTCTTT.

On this clonotype itself: This may be a read error, as it is one base from a much larger clone. The chain is built from TRBV4-1 and TRBJ2-3; TRBD2 matches at 9 bases. The V gene's germline CDR1 is MGHRA and CDR2 YSYEKL. The CDR3 runs 18 residues. The CDR3 coding sequence is TGCACCAGCACCCCAGCCAACGGTCTAGCGGGACTCACAGATACGCAGTATTTT. Translated: CTSTPANGLAGLTDTQYF.

The chain joins TRBV29-1 to TRBJ2-7; 8 bases agree with TRBD1. Germline V gives CDR1 SQVTM, CDR2 ANQGSEA. J lost 5 bases, V lost 1 base, and 13 bases had no gene match. The CDR3 extends over 16 amino acids. The CDR3 nucleotides are TGCAGCGTTGAAGTTTTAGGTAGGGCAGGGGGCGACGAGCAGTACTTC. This translates into CSVEVLGRAGGDEQYF.

This chain joins TRBV5-4 and TRBJ1-3; TRBD1 might be the D (5 bases). Trimming shortened V by 1 base and J by 0 bases, and 8 bases separated the two germline ends. The length of the CDR3 is 15 residues. Germline V gene data show CDR1 as SGHNT and CDR2 as YYREEE (reference sequence). CDR3 residues: CASSLRDYSGNTIYF. The CDR3 DNA reads as TGTGCCAGCAGCTTGAGGGACTACTCTGGAAACACCATATATTTT.

This clonotype was recorded at least ten times. The chain links TRBV18 to TRBJ1-1; D remains ambiguous. Germline V gives CDR1 KGHSH, CDR2 LQKENI. CDR3 length: 13 amino acids. V gave up 4 bases and J gave up 4 bases, with 10 bases separating them. CDR3 region: CASSRASGTEAFF. For the CDR3, the DNA is TGTGCCAGCTCACGGGCCAGCGGCACTGAAGCTTTCTTT.

In this sample, this clonotype turned up a few times. The genes are TRBV27 and TRBJ2-7; D ambiguous. V lost 7 bases and J 6 bases, leaving 16 bases between the germline ends. This CDR3 has 13 residues. The germline gives CDR1 MNHEY, CDR2 SMNVEV (reference sequence). The CDR3 sequence: CASMFSPFGEQYF. As DNA, the CDR3 is TGTGCCAGCATGTTCTCGCCCTTCGGCGAGCAGTACTTC.

Ten or more counts support this clonotype. V usage is TRBV9 and J usage is TRBJ2-3; a weak D match, TRBD1 (5 bases). Germline CDR1 reads SGDLS; CDR2 reads YYNGEE. V was trimmed by 0 bases and J by 2 bases, leaving 16 bases between them. The CDR3 contains 17 residues. The CDR3 loop reads CASSVDPLAGYTDTQYF. In DNA form, the CDR3 reads TGTGCCAGCAGCGTAGATCCCCTCGCAGGGTACACAGATACGCAGTATTTT. Filled out from reference TRBV9 and TRBJ2-3, the complete variable domain reads DSGVTQTPKHLITATGQRVTLRCSPRSGDLSVYWYQQSLDQGLQFLIQYYNGEERAKGNILERFSAQQFPDLHSELNLSSLELGDSALYFCASSVDPLAGYTDTQYFGPGTRLTVL.

In its sample, this clonotype was seen a few times. The gene calls are TRBV27 and TRBJ1-5, with 8 bases matching TRBD1. Germline loops: CDR1 MNHEY, CDR2 SMNVEV (reference sequence). J lost 2 bases, V lost 6 bases, and 6 bases had no gene match. This CDR3 contains 15 residues. In DNA form, the CDR3 reads TGTGCCAGCAGCCGCGGGGGACAGGGCAATCAGCCCCAGCATTTT. Translation: CASSRGGQGNQPQHF.